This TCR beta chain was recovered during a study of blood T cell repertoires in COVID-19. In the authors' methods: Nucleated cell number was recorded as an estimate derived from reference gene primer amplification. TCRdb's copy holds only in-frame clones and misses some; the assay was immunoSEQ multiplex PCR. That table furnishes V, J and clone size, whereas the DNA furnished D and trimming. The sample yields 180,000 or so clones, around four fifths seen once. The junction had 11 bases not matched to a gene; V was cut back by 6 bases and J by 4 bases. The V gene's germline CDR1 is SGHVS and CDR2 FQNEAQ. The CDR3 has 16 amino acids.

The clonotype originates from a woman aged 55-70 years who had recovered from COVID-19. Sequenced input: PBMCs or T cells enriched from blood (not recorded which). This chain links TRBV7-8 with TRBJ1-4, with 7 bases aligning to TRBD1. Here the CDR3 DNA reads TGTGCCAGCAGTTCTTATAGGACAGGCCTTAATGAAAAACTGTTTTTT. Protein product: CASSSYRTGLNEKLFF.